This TCR beta chain was profiled in a study of blood T cell repertoires in COVID-19. Looking at the study overall: Specimens from acute and convalescent COVID-19 originated in the United States, Italy and Spain. T cells, B-cell-depleted T cells, or PBMCs provided the cDNA or gDNA that served as material.

Original handling: Amplified reference gene primers provided the basis for estimating nucleated cell counts. The protocol was immunoSEQ multiplex PCR, while the TCRdb copy is restricted to in-frame clones and leaves out a portion. V and J calls and clone size come straight from that table; D and trimming were deduced from the DNA. This sample has about 180,000 clones, with around 80% found just once. This clonotype was obtained from a man aged 70-80 years with active or convalescent COVID-19. Sequenced: peripheral blood.

CDR3 in amino acids: CASSLKRLAGGTDTQYF. The CDR3 coding sequence is TGTGCCAGCAGCTTAAAGAGACTAGCGGGAGGAACAGATACGCAGTATTTT. This chain links TRBV7-3 with TRBJ2-3; 13 bases map to TRBD2. Germline trimming cut 1 base from V and 3 bases from J; bases unmatched to any gene: 4. The CDR3 runs 17 residues. Germline CDR1 reads SGHTA; CDR2 reads FQGTGA. Complete variable domain (other parts from reference TRBV7-3 and TRBJ2-3): GAGVSQTPSNKVTEKGKYVELRCDPISGHTALYWYRQSLGQGPEFLIYFQGTGAADDSGLPNDRFFAVRPEGSVSTLKIQRTERGDSAVYLCASSLKRLAGGTDTQYFGPGTRLTVL.